This TCR beta chain stems from a study of OX40 agonist ivuxolimab in advanced cancers. As for the study more broadly: Ivuxolimab was a fully human IgG2 agonistic monoclonal antibody targeting the costimulatory receptor OX40 (CD134). The dose-escalation cohort was around 84% male with a mean age of about 60 years, ranging from roughly 20 to 85. Patients were allowed to have had prior anti-PD-1, anti-PD-L1 or anti-CTLA-4 therapy, and 30% to 50% of the dose-escalation patients had previously received checkpoint inhibitors. Among the 52 dose-escalation patients, about 19 had hepatocellular carcinoma, approximately 15 melanoma, 9 renal cell carcinoma and 9 head and neck cancer. The purpose of peripheral TCRbeta sequencing was to test whether ivuxolimab changed TCR sequence diversity and led to clonal T-cell expansion. Intravenous ivuxolimab was administered to patients every 2 weeks at six dose levels: 0.01, 0.1, 0.3, 1.5, 3 and 10 mg/kg. The paper covers the monotherapy dose-escalation part of the phase I ivuxolimab trial, which included N ≈ 57 patients. Three dose-escalation patients achieved partial responses, one with hepatocellular carcinoma and two with cutaneous melanoma. Paper-wide results and their limitations: In the 0.1-3.0 mg/kg groups, partial responders had among the lowest normalized peripheral clonal expansion, particularly in CD8+ T cells. Low levels of normalized T-cell clonal expansion were also seen in some patients who did not respond. After ivuxolimab, more expanded clones were found on average in CD8+ T cells than in CD4+ T cells. The antigen specificity of the clonally expanded peripheral T cells was not determined. At doses of 0.1 to 3.0 mg/kg, clonal expansion of both CD4+ and CD8+ blood T cells was observed from baseline to week 6.

CDR1 and CDR2 were assigned from the germline V gene (reference sequence) as MNHEY and SMNVEV. There are 15 amino acids in the CDR3, from cysteine to phenylalanine inclusive. The DNA shown is the 45-base CDR3, in frame from base 1. V is clipped by 3 bases and J by 0 bases, and the sequence between their germline boundaries is 9 bases long. To note about this clone: Its antigen specificity is not known. Base-call qualities are not available, and no considerably larger clone is one nucleotide away.

Genomic DNA was isolated from the sorted cells so that the TCRbeta CDR3 region could be sequenced. The immunoSEQ Assay was used for sequencing of TCRbeta CDR3 regions. The clones in this table, taken by TCRdb from immuneACCESS, are in-frame only. Not every clone is retained; where verified, under half of the shortfall comes from an unresolved V gene, and the cause of the rest is unknown. The sample includes more than 55,000 clones, with 85% to 90% observed a single time. 3.9% of the sample is held by the ten biggest clonotypes. Patients with a history of autoimmune disease or receiving systemic immunosuppression were excluded from the trial. In every dose cohort, peripheral blood was drawn for TCR sequencing at baseline, cycle 4 day 1, and cycle 7 day 1. The samples were drawn from a first-in-human, open-label, multicenter phase I dose-escalation trial of ivuxolimab. Adults with locally advanced or metastatic head and neck squamous cell, hepatocellular, melanoma or renal cell carcinoma were enrolled in the trial. Before TCR sequencing, CD4+ T cells and CD8+ T cells from peripheral blood were sorted into separate populations.

This sequence uses TRBV27 and TRBJ2-4, with TRBD2 tentatively as D gene (5 bases match). This TCR derives from an adult with an advanced solid tumor such as melanoma, head and neck, liver or kidney cancer. The sample here was CD4+ or CD8+ T cells sorted from blood, taken in a trial of the OX40 agonist ivuxolimab. The DNA sequence reads TGTGCCAGCAGTTTTTGGGGAGAAGCCAAAAACATTCAGTACTTC. It translates to CASSFWGEAKNIQYF.